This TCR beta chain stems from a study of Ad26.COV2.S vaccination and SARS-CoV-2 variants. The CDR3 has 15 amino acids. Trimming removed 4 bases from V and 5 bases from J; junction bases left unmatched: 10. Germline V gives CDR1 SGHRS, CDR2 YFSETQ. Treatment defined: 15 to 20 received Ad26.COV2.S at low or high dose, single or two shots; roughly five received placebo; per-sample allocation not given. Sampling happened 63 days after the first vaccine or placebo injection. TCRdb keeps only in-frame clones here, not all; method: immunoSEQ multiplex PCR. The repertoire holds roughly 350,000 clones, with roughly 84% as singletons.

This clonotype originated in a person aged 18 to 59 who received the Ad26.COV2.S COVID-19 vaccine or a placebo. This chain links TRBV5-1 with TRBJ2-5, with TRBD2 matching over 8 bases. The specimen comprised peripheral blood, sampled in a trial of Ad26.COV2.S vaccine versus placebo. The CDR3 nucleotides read TGCGCCAGCAGCCCCGAAGCGGGGGAGGGGGAGACCCAGTACTTC. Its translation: CASSPEAGEGETQYF.